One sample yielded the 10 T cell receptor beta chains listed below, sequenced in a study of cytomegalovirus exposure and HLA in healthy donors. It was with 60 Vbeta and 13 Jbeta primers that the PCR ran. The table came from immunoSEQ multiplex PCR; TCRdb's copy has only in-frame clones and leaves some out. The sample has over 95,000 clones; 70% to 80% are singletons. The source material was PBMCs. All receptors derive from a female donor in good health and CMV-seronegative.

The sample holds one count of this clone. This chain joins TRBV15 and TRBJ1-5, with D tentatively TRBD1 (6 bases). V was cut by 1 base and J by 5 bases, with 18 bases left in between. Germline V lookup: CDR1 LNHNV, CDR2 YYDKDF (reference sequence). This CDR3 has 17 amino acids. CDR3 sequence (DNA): TGTGCCACCAGCAGAGCAATATACCGGGACAAAGATCAGCCCCAGCATTTT. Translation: CATSRAIYRDKDQPQHF.

The CDR3 nucleotides are TGTGCCAGTGCCTCGGGGGAAGAGACCCAGTACTTC. It specifies CASASGEETQYF. J is TRBJ2-5 and V is TRBV7-6; D is possibly TRBD2 (6 bases). V gave up 9 bases and J gave up 3 bases, with 11 bases separating them. The CDR3 covers 12 residues. Germline CDR1 and CDR2: SGHVS and FNYEAQ.

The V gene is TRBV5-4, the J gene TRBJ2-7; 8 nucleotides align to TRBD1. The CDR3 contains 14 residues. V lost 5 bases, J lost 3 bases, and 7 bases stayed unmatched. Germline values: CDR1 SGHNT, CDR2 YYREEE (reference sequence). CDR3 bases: TGTGCCAGCAGTTTCGGGACAGGAAGCTACGAGCAGTACTTC. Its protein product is CASSFGTGSYEQYF.

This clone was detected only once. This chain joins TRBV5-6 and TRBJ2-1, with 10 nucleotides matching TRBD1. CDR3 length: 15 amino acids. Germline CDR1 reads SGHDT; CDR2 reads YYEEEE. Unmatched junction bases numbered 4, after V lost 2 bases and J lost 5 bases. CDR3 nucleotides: TGTGCCAGCAGCTTTTCGGGACAGGGGCACAATGAGCAGTTCTTC. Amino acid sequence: CASSFSGQGHNEQFF.

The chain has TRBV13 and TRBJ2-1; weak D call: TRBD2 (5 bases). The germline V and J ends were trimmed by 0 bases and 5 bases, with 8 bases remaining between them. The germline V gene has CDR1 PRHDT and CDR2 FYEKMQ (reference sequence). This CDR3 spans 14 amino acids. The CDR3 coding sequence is TGTGCCAGCAGCTTAGGCCGGCGGGACAATGAGCAGTTCTTC. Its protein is CASSLGRRDNEQFF. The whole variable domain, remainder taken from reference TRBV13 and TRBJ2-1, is AAGVIQSPRHLIKEKRETATLKCYPIPRHDTVYWYQQGPGQDPQFLISFYEKMQSDKGSIPDRFSAQQFSDYHSELNMSSLELGDSALYFCASSLGRRDNEQFFGPGTRLTVL.

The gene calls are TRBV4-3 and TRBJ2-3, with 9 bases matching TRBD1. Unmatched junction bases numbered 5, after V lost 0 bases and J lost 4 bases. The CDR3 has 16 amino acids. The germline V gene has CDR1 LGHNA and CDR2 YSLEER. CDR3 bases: TGCGCCAGCAGCCAAGAATTTGGACAGGGGCCAGATACGCAGTATTTT. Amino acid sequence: CASSQEFGQGPDTQYF.

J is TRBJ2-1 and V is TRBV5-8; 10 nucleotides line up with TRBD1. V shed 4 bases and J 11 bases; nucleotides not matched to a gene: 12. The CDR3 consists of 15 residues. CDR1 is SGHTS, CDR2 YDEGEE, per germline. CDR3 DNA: TGTGCCAGCAGCCCCCGGGACAGGGGCCTAAATAAGCAGTTCTTC. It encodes CASSPRDRGLNKQFF.

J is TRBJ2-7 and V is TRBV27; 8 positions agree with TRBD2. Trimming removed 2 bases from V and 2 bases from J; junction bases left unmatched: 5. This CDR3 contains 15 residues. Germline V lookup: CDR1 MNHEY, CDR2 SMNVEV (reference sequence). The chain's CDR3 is CASSLGTSGPYEQYF. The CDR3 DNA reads TGTGCCAGCAGTTTAGGTACTAGCGGACCCTACGAGCAGTACTTC.

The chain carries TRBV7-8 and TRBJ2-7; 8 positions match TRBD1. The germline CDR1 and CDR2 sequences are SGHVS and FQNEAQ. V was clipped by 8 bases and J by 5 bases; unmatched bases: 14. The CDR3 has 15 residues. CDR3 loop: CASRQLGGRGHEQYF. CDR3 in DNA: TGTGCCAGCCGACAACTGGGCGGCAGGGGGCACGAGCAGTACTTC.

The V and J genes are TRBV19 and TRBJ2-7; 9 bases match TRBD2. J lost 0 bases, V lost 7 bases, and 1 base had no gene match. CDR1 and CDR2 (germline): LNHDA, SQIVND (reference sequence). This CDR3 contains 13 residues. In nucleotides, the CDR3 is TGTGCCAGTAAGCGGGGGGCCTCCTACGAGCAGTACTTC. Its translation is CASKRGASYEQYF.